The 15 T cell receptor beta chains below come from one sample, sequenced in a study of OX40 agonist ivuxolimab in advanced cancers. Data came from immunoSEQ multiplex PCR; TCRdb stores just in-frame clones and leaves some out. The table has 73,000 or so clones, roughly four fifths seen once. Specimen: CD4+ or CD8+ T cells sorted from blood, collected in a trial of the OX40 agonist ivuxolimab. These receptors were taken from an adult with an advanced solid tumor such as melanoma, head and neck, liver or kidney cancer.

The CDR3 region is CASSPGTGDNQPQHF. The CDR3 nucleotides read TGTGCCAGCTCACCCGGGACAGGGGATAATCAGCCCCAGCATTTT. This chain joins TRBV18 and TRBJ1-5, with 10 bases lining up with TRBD1. The CDR3 totals 15 residues. Germline loops: CDR1 KGHSH, CDR2 LQKENI. V lost 3 bases, J lost 4 bases, and 3 bases stayed unmatched.

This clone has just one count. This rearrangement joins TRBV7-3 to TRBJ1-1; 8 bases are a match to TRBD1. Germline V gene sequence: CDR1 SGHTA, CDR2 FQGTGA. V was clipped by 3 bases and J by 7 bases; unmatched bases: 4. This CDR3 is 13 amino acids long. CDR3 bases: TGTGCCAGCAGCTTCCGACAGGGGAATGAAGCTTTCTTT. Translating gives CASSFRQGNEAFF.

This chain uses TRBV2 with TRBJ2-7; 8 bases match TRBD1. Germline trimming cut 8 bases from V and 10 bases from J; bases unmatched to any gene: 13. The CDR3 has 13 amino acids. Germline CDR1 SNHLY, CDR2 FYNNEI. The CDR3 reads CASVGQAEVSQYF. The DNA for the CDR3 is TGTGCCAGCGTGGGACAGGCCGAGGTTAGCCAGTACTTC.

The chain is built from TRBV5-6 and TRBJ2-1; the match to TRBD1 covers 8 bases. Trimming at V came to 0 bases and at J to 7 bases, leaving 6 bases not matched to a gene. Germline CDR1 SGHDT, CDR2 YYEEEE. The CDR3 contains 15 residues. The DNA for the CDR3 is TGTGCCAGCAGCTTGGGCGGGACAGGTGGGAATGAGCAGTTCTTC. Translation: CASSLGGTGGNEQFF.

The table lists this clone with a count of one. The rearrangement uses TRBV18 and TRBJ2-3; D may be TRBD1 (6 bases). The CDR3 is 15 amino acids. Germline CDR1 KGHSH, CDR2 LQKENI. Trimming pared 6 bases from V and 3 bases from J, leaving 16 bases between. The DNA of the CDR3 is TGTGCCAGCTCTCAACAACAGGGTGGGACAGATACGCAGTATTTT. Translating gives CASSQQQGGTDTQYF.

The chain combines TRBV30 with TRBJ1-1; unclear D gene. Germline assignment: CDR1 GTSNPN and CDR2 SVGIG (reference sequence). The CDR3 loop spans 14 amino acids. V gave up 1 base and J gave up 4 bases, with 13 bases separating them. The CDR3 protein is CAWSARGWGTEAFF. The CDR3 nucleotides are TGTGCCTGGAGTGCTCGAGGGTGGGGCACTGAAGCTTTCTTT.

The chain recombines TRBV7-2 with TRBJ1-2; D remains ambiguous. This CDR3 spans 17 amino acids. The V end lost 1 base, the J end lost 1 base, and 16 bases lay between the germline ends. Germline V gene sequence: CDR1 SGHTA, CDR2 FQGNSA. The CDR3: CASSLVVRLGSNYGYTF. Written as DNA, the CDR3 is TGTGCCAGCAGCTTAGTAGTAAGATTGGGTAGTAACTATGGCTACACCTTC.

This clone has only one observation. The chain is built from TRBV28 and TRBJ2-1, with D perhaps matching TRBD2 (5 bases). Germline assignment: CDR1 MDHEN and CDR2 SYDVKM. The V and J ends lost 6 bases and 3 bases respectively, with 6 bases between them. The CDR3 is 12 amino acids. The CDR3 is CASRLDYNEQFF. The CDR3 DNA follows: TGTGCCAGCAGACTAGACTACAATGAGCAGTTCTTC.

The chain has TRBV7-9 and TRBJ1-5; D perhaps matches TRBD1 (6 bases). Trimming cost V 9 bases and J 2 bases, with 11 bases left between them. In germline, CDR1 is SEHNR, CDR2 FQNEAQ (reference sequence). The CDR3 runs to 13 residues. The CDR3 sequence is CASSRTGNQPQHF. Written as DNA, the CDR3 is TGTGCCAGTTCCCGGACAGGCAATCAGCCCCAGCATTTT.

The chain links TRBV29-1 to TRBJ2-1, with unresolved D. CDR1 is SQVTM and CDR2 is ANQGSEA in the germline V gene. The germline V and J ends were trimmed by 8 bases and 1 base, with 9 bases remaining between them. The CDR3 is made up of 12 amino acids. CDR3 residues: CSLSPSYNEQFF. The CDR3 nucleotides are TGCAGCTTAAGCCCTTCCTACAATGAGCAGTTCTTC.

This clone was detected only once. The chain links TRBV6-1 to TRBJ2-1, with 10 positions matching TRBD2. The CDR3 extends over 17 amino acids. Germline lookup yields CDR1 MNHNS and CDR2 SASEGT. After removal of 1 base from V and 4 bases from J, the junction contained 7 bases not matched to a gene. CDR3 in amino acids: CASSEVLVAGGYNEQFF. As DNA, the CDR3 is TGTGCCAGCAGTGAAGTTCTTGTAGCGGGGGGTTACAATGAGCAGTTCTTC.

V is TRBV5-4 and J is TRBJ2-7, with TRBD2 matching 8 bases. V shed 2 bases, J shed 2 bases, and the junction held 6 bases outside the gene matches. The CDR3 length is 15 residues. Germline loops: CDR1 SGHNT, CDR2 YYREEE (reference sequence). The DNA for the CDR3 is TGTGCCAGCAGCTTCGAGCGGGAGATGACCTACGAGCAGTACTTC. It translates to CASSFEREMTYEQYF.

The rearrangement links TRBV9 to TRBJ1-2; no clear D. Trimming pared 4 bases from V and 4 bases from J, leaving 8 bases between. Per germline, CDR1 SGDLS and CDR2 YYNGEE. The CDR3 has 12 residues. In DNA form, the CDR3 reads TGTGCCAGCAGCCCACAAACCTATGGCTACACCTTC. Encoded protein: CASSPQTYGYTF. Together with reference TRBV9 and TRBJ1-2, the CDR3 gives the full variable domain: DSGVTQTPKHLITATGQRVTLRCSPRSGDLSVYWYQQSLDQGLQFLIQYYNGEERAKGNILERFSAQQFPDLHSELNLSSLELGDSALYFCASSPQTYGYTFGSGTRLTVV.

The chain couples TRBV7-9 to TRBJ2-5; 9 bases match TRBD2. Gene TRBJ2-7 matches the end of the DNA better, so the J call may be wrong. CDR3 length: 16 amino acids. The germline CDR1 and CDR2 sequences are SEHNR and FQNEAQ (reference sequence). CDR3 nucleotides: TGTGCCAGCAGCTACGGCCTAGCGGGGAGCTCCTACGAGCAGTACTTC. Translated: CASSYGLAGSSYEQYF.

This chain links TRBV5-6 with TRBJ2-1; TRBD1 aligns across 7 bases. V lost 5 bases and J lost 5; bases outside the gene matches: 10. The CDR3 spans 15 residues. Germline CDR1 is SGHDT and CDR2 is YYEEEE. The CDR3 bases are TGTGCCAGCAGTTCTGACAGGGAGTTCAACAATGAGCAGTTCTTC. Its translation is CASSSDREFNNEQFF.